This passage covers 4 T cell receptor beta chains from one sample sequenced in a study of T cell responses to AZD1222 COVID-19 vaccine. The table came from immunoSEQ multiplex PCR; TCRdb's copy has only in-frame clones and leaves some out. This table holds 150,000 to 200,000 clones, roughly 93% found once. The source material was peripheral blood, sampled on day 0 of AZD1222 vaccination. The receptors come from an adult in good health.

This chain uses TRBV7-9 with TRBJ1-4; D call uncertain. Germline V gene data show CDR1 as SEHNR and CDR2 as FQNEAQ (reference sequence). The CDR3 totals 13 residues. V shed 0 bases and J shed 5 bases, with 4 bases lying between them. The CDR3: CASSLALNEKLFF. CDR3 coding DNA: TGTGCCAGCAGCTTAGCCCTGAATGAAAAACTGTTTTTT.

This clone was detected once. The junction departs from germline at one end; a sequencing error may be responsible. The chain couples TRBV6-5 to TRBJ1-2, with 10 bases lining up with TRBD1. The germline V gene has CDR1 MNHEY and CDR2 SVGAGI. CDR3 length: 15 amino acids. CDR3 coding DNA: TGCGCCAGCAGTTACTCCGGGACAGGGGACTATGGCTACACCTTC. It yields the protein CASSYSGTGDYGYTF.

The V call is TRBV6-5, the J call TRBJ1-1; D call uncertain. V was trimmed by 2 bases and J by 1 base, leaving 11 bases between them. The germline V gene encodes CDR1 MNHEY and CDR2 SVGAGI. The CDR3 covers 15 residues. The CDR3 spells CASSYGGTKNTEAFF. CDR3 in DNA: TGTGCCAGCAGTTACGGAGGCACAAAGAACACTGAAGCTTTCTTT.

This chain uses TRBV7-7 with TRBJ2-2, with TRBD2 matching 9 bases. The CDR3 extends over 16 amino acids. Losses at the gene ends were 2 bases for V and 3 bases for J; bases not matched to a gene: 4. Germline loops: CDR1 SSHAT, CDR2 FNYEAQ (reference sequence). CDR3 in amino acids: CASSLSSGADTGELFF. The CDR3 DNA reads as TGTGCCAGCAGCTTATCTAGCGGGGCCGACACCGGGGAGCTGTTTTTT.